This T cell receptor beta chain comes out of a study of blood T cell repertoires in COVID-19. Study at large: Acute and convalescent COVID-19 specimens originated in the United States, Italy and Spain. Sample material is recorded as cDNA or gDNA derived from T cells, B-cell-depleted T cells, or PBMCs.

Sequenced by immunoSEQ multiplex PCR; TCRdb stores in-frame clones only, minus some. The table shows 200,000 to 300,000 clones, with less than 90% occurring only once. The CDR3 is 13 amino acids. V was trimmed by 2 bases and J by 6 bases, leaving 7 bases between them. The gene calls are TRBV12-3 or TRBV12-4 and TRBJ2-2, with TRBD2 as a possible D gene (6 bases). Sequences were obtained from peripheral blood. This receptor was obtained from a man aged 25 to 45 with active or convalescent COVID-19. The CDR3 nucleotides read TGTGCCAGCAGTTTATGGGAGGCCGGGGAGCTGTTTTTT. Residues: CASSLWEAGELFF.